These T cell receptor beta chains were read from a single sample in a study of T cells expressing NK-cell markers. TCRdb re-called the 5' RACE reads and gives one entry per CDR3 protein, without DNA. Recorded for this sample: a few hundred thousand distinct CDR3 sequences. The sequenced sample was blood T cells: a sorted CD56 or NKG2C T cell subset, CD4+ or CD8+ T cells, or bulk PBMC T cells (not recorded which). The source is a woman in her forties or fifties in good health. CDR3s include the opening cysteine and the closing phenylalanine or tryptophan.

TRBJ1-4 | TRBV10-3 | CAISERSTTNEKLFF
TRBJ2-7 | TRBV6-5 | CASSPRGQLSYEQYF
TRBJ2-3 | TRBV5-1 | CASSLDGRNTQYF
TRBJ2-6 | TRBV29-1 | CSAAAYSGANVLTF
TRBJ1-5 | TRBV6-1 | CASSGTGGLEPQHF
TRBJ2-2 | TRBV6-1 | CASSEIAPSGSGELFF
TRBJ1-1 | TRBV18 | CASSPTRGTGNTEAFF
TRBJ2-7 | TRBV7-9 | CASSLVTGFGEQYF
TRBJ2-1 | TRBV20-1 | CSARTLDNEQFF
TRBJ2-5 | TRBV7-9 | CASSLSGDKGTQYF
TRBJ2-5 | TRBV12-5 | CASGPPQGAFETQYF
TRBJ1-1 | TRBV10-3 | CAISESIQGSTEAFF
TRBJ2-5 | TRBV25-1 | CASSESSPGGETQYF
TRBJ2-3 | TRBV20-1 | CSASGGTSGSHTDTQYF
TRBJ2-7 | TRBV10-1 | CASSDRQRGYEQYF
TRBJ2-5 | TRBV10-3 | CAIRGRAAETQYF
TRBJ2-1 | TRBV14 | CASSQGLAGREEQFF
TRBJ1-5 | TRBV12-5 | CASGWLGTGGNQPQHF
TRBJ2-1 | TRBV29-1 | CSAVQVANEQFF
TRBJ1-1 | TRBV29-1 | CSVGTRQGATEAFF
TRBJ2-5 | TRBV3-1 | CASSPGLRRETQYF
TRBJ2-5 | TRBV5-6 | CASSSGRGSETQYF
TRBJ2-2 | TRBV29-1 | CSVASLAGVGTGELFF
TRBJ2-3 | TRBV30 | CAWRDFQDTQYF
TRBJ2-1 | TRBV7-9 | CASSSHTSGTPSYNEQFF
TRBJ2-2 | TRBV7-3 | CASRVDTHTGELFF
TRBJ1-1 | TRBV3-1 | CASSQDMPRLGAFF
TRBJ2-7 | TRBV5-1 | CASSLRPEAYEQYF
TRBJ2-1 | TRBV24-1 | CATPIIAGGNEQFF
TRBJ2-5 | TRBV29-1 | CSGEGVRGGDQETQYF
TRBJ2-3 | TRBV7-6 | CASSLEGGGPDTQYF
TRBJ2-3 | TRBV7-3 | CASSPSGGPADTQYF
TRBJ2-1 | TRBV14 | CASSPPGLAGVSEQFF
TRBJ2-1 | TRBV20-1 | CSAPSGITWGQFF
TRBJ2-1 | TRBV9 | CASSVVGRGLPNEQFF
TRBJ2-3 | TRBV12-3/TRBV12-4 | CASSPGLSTDTQYF
TRBJ2-3 | TRBV7-9 | CASSSLMTGGTDTQYF
TRBJ2-1 | TRBV24-1 | CATSDPKGANEQFF
TRBJ2-6 | TRBV20-1 | CSAPGTGGAGANVLTF
TRBJ2-1 | TRBV7-8 | CASSWGRVQQFF
TRBJ1-2 | TRBV11-3 | CASSLSPRPAGYTF
TRBJ2-1 | TRBV29-1 | CSVEARGLWNEQFF
TRBJ1-3 | TRBV18 | CASSPTLSPGNTIYF
TRBJ2-1 | TRBV5-6 | CASIGTSVGEQFF
TRBJ2-3 | TRBV6-6 | CASSDQADTQYF
TRBJ2-6 | TRBV30 | CAWRARGGSGANVLTF
TRBJ1-2 | TRBV25-1 | CASSDPWVGGYTF
TRBJ2-2 | TRBV4-1 | CASSQVEGLASTGELFF
TRBJ1-1 | TRBV20-1 | CSASPTNIGAFF
TRBJ2-3 | TRBV27 | CASSSILVESTDTQYF
TRBJ2-1 | TRBV29-1 | CSGITGGAGNEQFF